The following is a TCR beta chain sequence with its context. Antigen unknown. This entry belongs to a study of blood T cells in healthy people across ages. Study results and limitations: For the donors, CMV status was unknown and possibly confounded expanded clonotype changes. Diversity was higher, and naive CD4+ cells more numerous, in long-lived donors than in aged donors.

The length of the CDR3 is 15 residues. In germline, CDR1 is SGHAT, CDR2 FQNNGV. Germline trimming cut 3 bases from V and 4 bases from J; bases unmatched to any gene: 6. With a J-beta primer mix and a sample-barcoded 5' primer, a second PCR ran about 7 to 11 cycles. Template switching added a 12-random-nucleotide identifier to every cDNA molecule. TCRdb itself ran the 5' RACE reads through MiXCR, one entry per CDR3 protein. The data contain over 1,300,000 distinct CDR3 sequences, roughly 60% of them seen just once; the ten biggest clones take up over 5.5%. The chain employs TRBV11-2 and TRBJ2-3, with TRBD2 matching 8 bases. This clonotype was obtained from a young man in good health. Material: blood. The CDR3 DNA follows: TGTGCCAGCAGCTTTATAGCGGGGACGGCAGATACGCAGTATTTT. As protein: CASSFIAGTADTQYF.